A selection of T cell receptor beta chains follows, all from one sample in a study of cytomegalovirus exposure and HLA in healthy donors. Produced via immunoSEQ multiplex PCR; TCRdb's table is partial and in-frame only. The profile shows around 74,000 clones, around 78% of them singletons. The specimen was PBMCs. Receptors originate from a man aged 35-49 years in good health and CMV-seronegative. Both conserved end residues are part of each CDR3. The D gene is left open where the match is weak. The listing skips clone size in some rows; elsewhere it reads once, few, many or a size class.

clone size	D gene	V gene	J gene	CDR3 DNA	CDR3 protein
NA	NA	TRBV18	TRBJ2-7	TGTGCCAACTCACCAGGGGAGGGGAACTTGGCGTACTTC	CANSPGEGNLAYF
once	NA	TRBV7-3	TRBJ2-3	TGTGCCAGCAGCTTATCGGGACACACAGATACGCAGTATTTT	CASSLSGHTDTQYF
NA	NA	TRBV19	TRBJ1-5	TGTGCCAGTACCCCAGGGTGGGGGGGCAATCAGCCCCAGCATTTT	CASTPGWGGNQPQHF
NA	NA	TRBV27	TRBJ1-5	TGTGCCAGCAGTTCTCTCCAGGGCTTCAGCAATCAGCCCCAGCATTTT	CASSSLQGFSNQPQHF
few	TRBD1	TRBV7-3	TRBJ1-1	TGTGCCAGCAGTTTTGGGACAGGGCAGGACACTGAAGCTTTCTTT	CASSFGTGQDTEAFF
NA	NA	TRBV27	TRBJ1-6	TGTGCCAGCAGTTTGTTGACCCGAGGTTCACCCCTCCACTTT	CASSLLTRGSPLHF
NA	TRBD1	TRBV7-9	TRBJ2-7	TGTGCCAGCAGCTTAGAAAATGGACAGGCCTCCTACGAGCAGTACTTC	CASSLENGQASYEQYF
NA	TRBD2	TRBV9	TRBJ2-3	TGTGCCAGCAGCAGCCTTAGCGGGGGCCCCACAGATACGCAGTATTTT	CASSSLSGGPTDTQYF
NA	TRBD1	TRBV18	TRBJ2-2	TGTGCCAGCTCACCAGGACAGGGGGCGAACACCGGGGAGCTGTTTTTT	CASSPGQGANTGELFF
NA	NA	TRBV11-2	TRBJ1-6	TGTGCCAGCAGCCGAGACAGAGCTAATTCACCCCTCCACTTT	CASSRDRANSPLHF
NA	NA	TRBV5-1	TRBJ2-2	TGCGCCAGCACAGGGGACACCGGGGAGCTGTTTTTT	CASTGDTGELFF
NA	TRBD1	TRBV5-4	TRBJ1-4	TGTGCCAGCAGCCTCGGGACAGGGGCAGAAAAACTGTTTTTT	CASSLGTGAEKLFF
few	NA	TRBV6-4	TRBJ1-5	TGTGCCAGCAGTGCGCCGGACAGCAGGAATCAGCCCCAGCATTTT	CASSAPDSRNQPQHF
NA	NA	TRBV29-1	TRBJ1-2	TGCAGCGAGAGGACAGCATATGGCTACACCTTC	CSERTAYGYTF
once	NA	TRBV4-2	TRBJ2-7	TGTGCCAGCAGCCAAGAGGGGCAGGGGTCTCGCGAGCAGTACTTC	CASSQEGQGSREQYF
NA	TRBD2	TRBV5-5	TRBJ2-1	TGTGCCAGCAGCCGGGAGGGGGAACTCAGTGAGCAGTTCTTC	CASSREGELSEQFF
NA	NA	TRBV7-2	TRBJ2-3	TGTGCCAGCAGCTTAAACGCACAGGATACGCAGTATTTT	CASSLNAQDTQYF
NA	TRBD1	TRBV5-1	TRBJ1-4	TGCGCCAGCACCATATCGACGGACAGGGGACGAGGCAAGGAAAAACTGTTTTTT	CASTISTDRGRGKEKLFF
once	TRBD2	TRBV7-6	TRBJ2-5	TGTGCCAGCAGCTTAGCGGGAGGGCCGGGAAACCAAGAGACCCAGTACTTC	CASSLAGGPGNQETQYF
NA	NA	TRBV29-1	TRBJ1-2	TGCAGCGTTGTGAGGGCTGGAGATGGCTACACCTTC	CSVVRAGDGYTF
NA	NA	TRBV7-2	TRBJ1-5	TGTGCCAGCAGCGTGGCGGGTGTTGGCAATCAGCCCCAGCATTTT	CASSVAGVGNQPQHF
few	NA	TRBV19	TRBJ1-4	TGTGCCAGTAGCACCCTCGAGGCAGCGTTTACCGCAACTAATGAAAAACTGTTTTTT	CASSTLEAAFTATNEKLFF
NA	NA	TRBV5-4	TRBJ1-1	TGTGCCAGCAGCTTGGGGACGGGGTTGAACACTGAAGCTTTCTTT	CASSLGTGLNTEAFF
NA	TRBD2	TRBV5-4	TRBJ2-2	TGTGCCAGCAGCCCGTCTAGCGGGGGGAACACCGGGGAGCTGTTTTTT	CASSPSSGGNTGELFF
few	NA	TRBV7-2	TRBJ1-1	TGTGCCAGCAGCTTATATACACAGGGTGGGACTGAAGCTTTCTTT	CASSLYTQGGTEAFF
NA	TRBD1	TRBV4-1	TRBJ2-7	TGCGCCAGCAGCCTCCCCAAGGGGGCGAGGGACGAGCAGTACTTC	CASSLPKGARDEQYF
few	NA	TRBV9	TRBJ1-2	TGTGCCAGCAGCTCCCACCGGGGAAACTATGGCTACACCTTC	CASSSHRGNYGYTF
NA	NA	TRBV5-4	TRBJ1-1	TGTGCCAGCGGGACTTTACAGACTCCCTCTGAAGCTTTCTTT	CASGTLQTPSEAFF
NA	NA	TRBV6-5	TRBJ1-5	TGTGCCAGCAGTTACTCGGCAGTACAGAGCAATCAGCCCCAGCATTTT	CASSYSAVQSNQPQHF
NA	NA	TRBV27	TRBJ1-5	TGTGCCAGCAGTTTCATAGGGGCGAATCAGCCCCAGCATTTT	CASSFIGANQPQHF
NA	TRBD1	TRBV6-5	TRBJ1-1	TGTGCCAGCAGTTACGGGACAGACCGTGAAGCTTTCTTT	CASSYGTDREAFF
NA	TRBD1	TRBV18	TRBJ1-5	TGTGCCAGCTCAACCAGGGACAGGGGTCAGCCCCAGCATTTT	CASSTRDRGQPQHF
NA	NA	TRBV4-3	TRBJ1-2	TGCGCCAGCAGCCAAGGCGAGACCCTCGCGGGCTATGGCTACACCTTC	CASSQGETLAGYGYTF
NA	NA	TRBV7-2	TRBJ1-2	TGTGCCAGCAGTCCTTTGGGGGGGATTGCTGGCTACACCTTC	CASSPLGGIAGYTF